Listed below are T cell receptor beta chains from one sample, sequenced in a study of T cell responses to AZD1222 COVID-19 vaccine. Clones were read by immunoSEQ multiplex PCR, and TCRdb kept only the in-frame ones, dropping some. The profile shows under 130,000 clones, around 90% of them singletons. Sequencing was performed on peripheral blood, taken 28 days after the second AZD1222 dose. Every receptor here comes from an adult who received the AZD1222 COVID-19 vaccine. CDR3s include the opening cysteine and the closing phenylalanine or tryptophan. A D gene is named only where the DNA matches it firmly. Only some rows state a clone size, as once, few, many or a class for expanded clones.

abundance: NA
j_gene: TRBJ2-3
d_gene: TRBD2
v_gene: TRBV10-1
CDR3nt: TGCGCCAGCAGTGAGGCTAGCGGGATGCCCACAGATACGCAGTATTTT
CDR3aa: CASSEASGMPTDTQYF

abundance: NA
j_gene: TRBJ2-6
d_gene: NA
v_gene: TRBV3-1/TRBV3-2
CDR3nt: TGTGCCAGCAGCCAAGCTAAGAGTGGGGCCAACGTCCTGACTTTC
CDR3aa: CASSQAKSGANVLTF

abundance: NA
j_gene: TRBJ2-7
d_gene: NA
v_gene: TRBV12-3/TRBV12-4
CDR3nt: TGTGCCAGCAGTTTAAACTCCGTTGGCGAGCAGTACTTC
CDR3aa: CASSLNSVGEQYF

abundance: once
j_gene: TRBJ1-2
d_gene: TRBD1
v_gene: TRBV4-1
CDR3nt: TGCGCCAGCAGCCAGCCGACAGGGATCCGGGCCGGCTACACCTTC
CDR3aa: CASSQPTGIRAGYTF

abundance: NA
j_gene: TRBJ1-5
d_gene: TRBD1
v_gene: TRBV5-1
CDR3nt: TGCGCCAGCAGTAGAGCAGGGGGTTACGATCAGCCCCAGCATTTT
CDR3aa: CASSRAGGYDQPQHF

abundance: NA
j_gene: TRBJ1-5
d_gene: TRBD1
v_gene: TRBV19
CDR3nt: TGTGCCAGTAGTACAGGGACAGGGTGGAATCAGCCCCAGCATTTT
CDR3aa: CASSTGTGWNQPQHF

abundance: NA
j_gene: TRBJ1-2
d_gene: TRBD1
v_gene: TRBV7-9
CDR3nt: TGTGCCAGTCCCCCGGACAGGGAATGGAGTGGCTACACCTTC
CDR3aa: CASPPDREWSGYTF

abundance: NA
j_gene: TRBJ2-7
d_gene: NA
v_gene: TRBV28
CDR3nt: TGTGCCAGCAGTTCGGCAGGGACCGAGCAGTACTTC
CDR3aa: CASSSAGTEQYF

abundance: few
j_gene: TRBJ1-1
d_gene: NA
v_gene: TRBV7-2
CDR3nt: TGTGCCAGCAGCTCGGCGGGACCTTCGAACACTGAAGCTTTCTTT
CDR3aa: CASSSAGPSNTEAFF

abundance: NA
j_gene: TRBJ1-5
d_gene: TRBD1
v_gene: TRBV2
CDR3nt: TGTGCCAGCAGTCCCGGGACAGGGCAGCAGCCCCAGCATTTT
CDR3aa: CASSPGTGQQPQHF

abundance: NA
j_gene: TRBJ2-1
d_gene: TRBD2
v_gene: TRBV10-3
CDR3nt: TGTGCCATCAAGCGGACTAGCGGCTCCAATGAGCAGTTCTTC
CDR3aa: CAIKRTSGSNEQFF

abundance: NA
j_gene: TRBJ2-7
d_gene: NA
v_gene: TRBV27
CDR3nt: TGTGCCAGCAGTTTGGGGCCCTCCTACGAGCAGTACTTC
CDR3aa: CASSLGPSYEQYF

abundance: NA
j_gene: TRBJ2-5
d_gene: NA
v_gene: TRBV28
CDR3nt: TGTGCCAGCAGTTCACAGGGACCCACTCAAGAGACCCAGTACTTC
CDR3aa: CASSSQGPTQETQYF

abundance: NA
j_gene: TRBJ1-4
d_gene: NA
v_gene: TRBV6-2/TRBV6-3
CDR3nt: TGTGCCAGCAGTTCCCTGGAGGCCTCTAATGAAAAACTGTTTTTT
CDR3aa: CASSSLEASNEKLFF

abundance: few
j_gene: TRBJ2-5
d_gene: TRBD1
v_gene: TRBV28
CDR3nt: TGTGCCAGCAGAGAGGACAGGGCCAGGGAGACCCAGTACTTC
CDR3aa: CASREDRARETQYF

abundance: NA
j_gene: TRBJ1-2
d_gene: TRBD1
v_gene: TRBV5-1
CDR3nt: TGCGCCAGCAGCTTGGGACAGGGAGTGAACTATGGCTACACCTTC
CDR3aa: CASSLGQGVNYGYTF

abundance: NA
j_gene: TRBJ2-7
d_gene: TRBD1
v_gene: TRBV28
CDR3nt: TGTGCCAGCAGTTTACCCATGTCCCGGGACAGGGTAGGGTACGAGCAGTACTTC
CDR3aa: CASSLPMSRDRVGYEQYF

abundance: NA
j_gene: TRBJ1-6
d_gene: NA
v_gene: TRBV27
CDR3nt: TGTGCCAGCAGTTTCACAGTTAATTCACCCCTCCACTTT
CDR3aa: CASSFTVNSPLHF

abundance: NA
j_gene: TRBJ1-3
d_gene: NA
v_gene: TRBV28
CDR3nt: TGTGCCTCCCTGGGCCTCAACTCTGGAAACACCATATATTTT
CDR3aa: CASLGLNSGNTIYF

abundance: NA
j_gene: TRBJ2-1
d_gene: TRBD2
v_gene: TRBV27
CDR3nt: TGTGCCAGCAGTTTGGGGCGGGGAGGACTAGTCAATGAGCAGTTCTTC
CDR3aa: CASSLGRGGLVNEQFF

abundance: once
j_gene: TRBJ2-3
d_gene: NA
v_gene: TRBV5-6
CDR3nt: TGTGCCAGCAGCCCAGACAGCTTCACAGATACGCAGTATTTT
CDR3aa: CASSPDSFTDTQYF

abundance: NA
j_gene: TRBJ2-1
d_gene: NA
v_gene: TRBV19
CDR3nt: TGTGCCAGTAGTATCCGGGGTTCGGGGAACAATGAGCAGTTCTTC
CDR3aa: CASSIRGSGNNEQFF

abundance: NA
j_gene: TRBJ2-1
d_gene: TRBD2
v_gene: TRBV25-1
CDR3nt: TGTGCCAGCAGTGGCTATAGCGGGAGGGCCAATTATGAGCAGTTCTTC
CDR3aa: CASSGYSGRANYEQFF

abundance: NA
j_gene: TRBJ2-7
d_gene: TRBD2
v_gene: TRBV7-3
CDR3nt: TGTGCCAGCAGCTCTGGACTAGCGGGAGAAGGCGAGCAGTACTTC
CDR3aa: CASSSGLAGEGEQYF

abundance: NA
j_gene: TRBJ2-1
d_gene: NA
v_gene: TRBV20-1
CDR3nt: TGCAGTGCTATAAGTAATGAGCAGTTCTTC
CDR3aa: CSAISNEQFF

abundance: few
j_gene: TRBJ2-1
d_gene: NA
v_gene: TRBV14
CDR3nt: TGTGCCAGCAGCCCCCTGTGGGGGAGCTCCTACAATGAGCAGTTCTTC
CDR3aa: CASSPLWGSSYNEQFF

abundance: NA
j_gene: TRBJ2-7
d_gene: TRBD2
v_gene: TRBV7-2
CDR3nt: TGTGCCAGCAGCTCCCGTAGCGGGACCTACGAGCAGTACTTC
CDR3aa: CASSSRSGTYEQYF

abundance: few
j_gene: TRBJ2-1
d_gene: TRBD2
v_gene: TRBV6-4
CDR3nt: TGTGCCAGCAGTGACCACGGGGGAGGGCCTTACAATGAGCAGTTCTTC
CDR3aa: CASSDHGGGPYNEQFF

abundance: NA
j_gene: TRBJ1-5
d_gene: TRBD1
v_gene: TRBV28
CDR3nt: TGTGCCAGCAGTGTCTCCTCCGGGACAGGGGCTCGCCCCCAGCATTTT
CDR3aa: CASSVSSGTGARPQHF